This TCR beta chain is from a study of human T cells and chemical hapten exposure. Study-wide points: PT1 expanded TCR counts and patch test score were linked, and their correlation was positive. Compared to controls, expanded TCRs made significantly more large clusters of similar CDR3s.

The library put unique molecular identifiers onto individual cDNA molecules. How the authors handled the data: Sampled TCR counts reached a median of approximately 93,000 per sample, with values ranging from roughly 20,000 to 750,000. TCRdb processed the RACE reads anew with MiXCR; each CDR3 protein has one entry. The V and J calls and clone size come from TCRdb's table, not from the authors' own analysis. The profile covers about 82,000 distinct CDR3 sequences, with roughly a tenth appearing a single time and around 3.8% taken by the ten largest. Time point here: patch test 3, about 24 weeks after DPC sensitization. Treatment reported: therapeutic diphenylcyclopropenone sensitization with weekly scalp DPC. There are 16 residues in the CDR3. The V and J ends lost 0 bases and 4 bases, in that order; junction bases with no gene match: 7. This clonotype was recorded at least ten times. Its antigen is undetermined.

V is TRBV12-3 or TRBV12-4 and J is TRBJ2-7, with TRBD2 matching 9 bases. The source of this sequence is a woman between 50 and 59 years old with alopecia areata. Some clones in this sample may be carry-over from other donors' samples. Sample: whole blood, taken in connection with sensitization to the hapten diphenylcyclopropenone (DPC). The CDR3: CASSLAGAGGLYEQYF. The CDR3 nucleotides read TGTGCCAGCAGTTTAGCAGGAGCGGGAGGCCTATACGAGCAGTACTTC.